The next 25 T cell receptor beta chains were all read from a single sample in a study of OX40 agonist ivuxolimab in advanced cancers. The protocol was immunoSEQ multiplex PCR, while the TCRdb copy is restricted to in-frame clones and leaves out a portion. Of roughly 60,000 clones detected, 65% to 85% appear once; the ten largest clones hold 27%. This sample comprised CD4+ or CD8+ T cells sorted from blood, obtained in a trial of the OX40 agonist ivuxolimab. These TCRs come from an adult with an advanced solid tumor such as melanoma, head and neck, liver or kidney cancer.

This rearrangement joins TRBV6-5 to TRBJ2-1; TRBD1 is a possible D gene (6 bases). The germline V gene has CDR1 MNHEY and CDR2 SVGAGI. There are 14 residues in the CDR3. V lost 7 bases and J lost 2, with 12 bases in between. CDR3 sequence: CASTTDRTYNEQFF. In DNA form, the CDR3 reads TGTGCCAGCACCACCGACAGGACCTACAATGAGCAGTTCTTC.

V gene TRBV5-1 combines with J gene TRBJ2-3, with D unclear. The germline V gene encodes CDR1 SGHRS and CDR2 YFSETQ. This CDR3 spans 14 amino acids. V lost 4 bases and J lost 0, with 9 bases in between. The CDR3 DNA reads TGCGCCAGCAGCCCCGAATCTAGCACAGATACGCAGTATTTT. As protein: CASSPESSTDTQYF.

The chain employs TRBV21-1 and TRBJ2-1; the tabulated D call, TRBD2, remains unverified against the DNA. TRBV21-1 is a known pseudogene. CDR3 length equals 18 residues. CDR3 protein: CATISPLFLAGGPYEQFF. As DNA, the CDR3 is TGTGCCACCATATCCCCTCTCTTCCTAGCGGGGGGGCCTTATGAGCAGTTCTTC.

CDR3 region: CASSEWGTGTYEQYF. The CDR3 region has the DNA TGTGCCAGCAGTGAATGGGGGACAGGGACGTACGAGCAGTACTTC. The chain has TRBV25-1 and TRBJ2-7, with 9 bases identical to TRBD1. This CDR3 is built from 15 residues. Germline CDR1 is MGHDK and CDR2 is SYGVNS. The V and J ends lost 1 base and 4 bases, in that order; junction bases with no gene match: 5.

The chain has TRBV5-1 and TRBJ2-1; 11 bases are a match to TRBD2. CDR3 length: 17 amino acids. Germline V gene lookup returns CDR1 SGHRS and CDR2 YFSETQ. V was clipped by 5 bases and J by 4 bases; unmatched bases: 11. DNA of the CDR3: TGCGCCAGCAGGAGAGAACTAGCGGGAGTTGGGTACAATGAGCAGTTCTTC. Translating gives CASRRELAGVGYNEQFF.

The chain has TRBV9 and TRBJ1-1, with D perhaps TRBD1 (5 bases). Trimming shortened V by 4 bases and J by 1 base, and 11 bases separated the two germline ends. The CDR3 consists of 14 residues. CDR1 and CDR2 from the germline V gene are SGDLS and YYNGEE. The CDR3 is CASSLFTGNTEAFF. The CDR3 DNA is TGTGCCAGCAGCCTTTTCACAGGGAACACTGAAGCTTTCTTT.

The CDR3 sequence is CASSLQGARETQYF. The DNA for the CDR3 is TGTGCCAGCAGTTTGCAGGGGGCCCGGGAGACCCAGTACTTC. V usage is TRBV28 and J usage is TRBJ2-5, with TRBD1 matching over 8 bases. CDR1 MDHEN and CDR2 SYDVKM come from the germline V gene. The V and J ends lost 3 bases and 5 bases, in that order; junction bases with no gene match: 5. This CDR3 spans 14 amino acids. The whole variable domain, remainder taken from reference TRBV28 and TRBJ2-5, is DVKVTQSSRYLVKRTGEKVFLECVQDMDHENMFWYRQDPGLGLRLIYFSYDVKMKEKGDIPEGYSVSREKKERFSLILESASTNQTSMYLCASSLQGARETQYFGPGTRLLVL.

The CDR3: CASSLVSRDTDTQYF. The CDR3, as DNA: TGTGCCAGCAGCTTGGTTTCCAGGGACACAGATACGCAGTATTTT. The chain is built from TRBV5-6 and TRBJ2-3; possible D gene TRBD1, 5 bases. Germline values: CDR1 SGHDT, CDR2 YYEEEE. The CDR3 runs to 15 residues. V was cut by 0 bases and J by 2 bases, with 10 bases left in between.

This clone was seen just once. V gene TRBV7-2 combines with J gene TRBJ2-7; D not certain. Germline values: CDR1 SGHTA, CDR2 FQGNSA. This CDR3 spans 15 amino acids. V lost 1 base and J 2 bases, leaving 12 bases between the germline ends. The CDR3 sequence is CASSLVGQPAYEQYF. In nucleotides, the CDR3 is TGTGCCAGCAGCTTAGTCGGCCAGCCGGCCTACGAGCAGTACTTC.

This clone was seen once. The chain couples TRBV5-4 to TRBJ2-1, with TRBD2 identical over 10 bases. The CDR3 length is 15 residues. Per the germline V gene, CDR1 is SGHNT and CDR2 is YYREEE (reference sequence). The trim removed 4 bases at V and 2 bases at J, leaving 3 bases unmatched. The CDR3 is CASSRTSGPYNEQFF. The DNA of the CDR3 is TGTGCCAGCAGCAGGACTAGCGGACCCTACAATGAGCAGTTCTTC.

This CDR3 reads CASRQVAGIKNIQYF. The CDR3 region has the DNA TGCGCCAGCAGGCAGGTAGCGGGAATAAAGAACATTCAGTACTTC. V and J are TRBV5-1 and TRBJ2-4; 8 nucleotides align to TRBD2. In germline, CDR1 is SGHRS, CDR2 YFSETQ. The CDR3 totals 15 residues. J was trimmed by 7 bases and V by 5 bases; bases with no gene match: 11.

On this clone: The same CDR3 arises from other DNA sequences in this sample as well. This rearrangement joins TRBV5-1 to TRBJ2-3; possibly TRBD1 or TRBD2 for D (5 bases each). V was shortened by 0 bases and J by 0 bases, with 5 bases between the two germline ends. This CDR3 contains 14 residues. From germline, CDR1 is SGHRS and CDR2 YFSETQ. CDR3 sequence: CASSLGGSTDTQYF. The CDR3 DNA is TGCGCCAGCAGCTTGGGGGGGAGCACAGATACGCAGTATTTT.

The chain carries TRBV10-3 and TRBJ1-1; the D is unclear. Per germline, CDR1 ENHRY and CDR2 SYGVKD. This CDR3 has 14 residues. V dropped 3 bases and J dropped 4 bases, with 12 bases sitting between them. In DNA form, the CDR3 reads TGTGCCATCAGTGAATGGGGAGGCCGCACTGAAGCTTTCTTT. Its translation: CAISEWGGRTEAFF.

The chain links TRBV2 to TRBJ2-2, with 9 bases fitting TRBD1. V was clipped by 7 bases and J by 10 bases; unmatched bases: 4. This CDR3 is 12 amino acids long. The germline gives CDR1 SNHLY, CDR2 FYNNEI. The CDR3 loop is CASTRTGEELFF. For the CDR3, the DNA is TGTGCCAGCACTCGGACAGGGGAGGAGCTGTTTTTT. Complete variable domain (other parts from reference TRBV2 and TRBJ2-2): EPEVTQTPSHQVTQMGQEVILRCVPISNHLYFYWYRQILGQKVEFLVSFYNNEISEKSEIFDDQFSVERPDGSNFTLKIRSTKLEDSAMYFCASTRTGEELFFGEGSRLTVL.

This clone was observed a few times. The chain carries TRBV6-5 and TRBJ1-2; D unclear. Trimming removed 6 bases from V and 0 bases from J, with 8 bases in between. CDR1 MNHEY and CDR2 SVGAGI come from the germline V gene. The CDR3 runs 13 residues. The DNA of the CDR3 is TGTGCCAGCAGCCCCAGTTCTAACTATGGCTACACCTTC. Protein product: CASSPSSNYGYTF.

This clone is a singleton in its sample. The chain links TRBV7-6 to TRBJ2-5; no clear D. Trimming took off 0 bases at V and 4 bases at J, with 6 bases between the two ends. The CDR3 covers 13 residues. The germline V gene has CDR1 SGHVS and CDR2 FNYEAQ. The DNA for the CDR3 is TGTGCCAGCAGCTTAGCGCAAAGAGAGACCCAGTACTTC. Translating it yields CASSLAQRETQYF.

This chain links TRBV7-2 with TRBJ2-1, with 8 nucleotides matching TRBD2. The V gene's germline CDR1 is SGHTA and CDR2 FQGNSA. The CDR3 extends over 14 amino acids. After removal of 8 bases from V and 4 bases from J, the junction contained 7 bases not matched to a gene. CDR3 amino acids: CASGIAGRYNEQFF. The CDR3 nucleotides read TGTGCCAGCGGCATAGCGGGAAGATACAATGAGCAGTTCTTC.

The chain has TRBV28 and TRBJ2-7; 7 nucleotides match TRBD2. Germline trimming cut 4 bases from V and 7 bases from J; bases unmatched to any gene: 7. Germline V CDR1 and CDR2: MDHEN, SYDVKM. CDR3 length equals 13 residues. The CDR3 DNA reads as TGTGCCAGCAGTTCGCCGGGGGGTCATGAGCAGTACTTC. Protein: CASSSPGGHEQYF.

This rearrangement joins TRBV7-6 to TRBJ1-2; D unresolved. The CDR3 has 13 amino acids. Looked up from germline, CDR1 is SGHVS and CDR2 is FNYEAQ. With 5 bases removed from V and 7 bases from J, the gap between germline ends came to 14 bases. The CDR3 loop reads CASSPRVQRGYTF. The CDR3 DNA is TGTGCCAGCAGCCCTAGGGTGCAACGTGGCTACACCTTC.

V is TRBV5-1 and J is TRBJ1-1; no clear D gene. Germline V lookup: CDR1 SGHRS, CDR2 YFSETQ. V lost 0 bases and J 2 bases, leaving 5 bases between the germline ends. The CDR3 is 13 amino acids. The CDR3 is CASSLGGNTEAFF. CDR3 DNA: TGCGCCAGCAGCTTGGGCGGAAACACTGAAGCTTTCTTT.

This chain uses TRBV5-6 with TRBJ2-3, with 12 positions matching TRBD2. The germline V gene encodes CDR1 SGHDT and CDR2 YYEEEE. The CDR3 contains 17 residues. After removal of 0 bases from V and 0 bases from J, the junction contained 2 bases not matched to a gene. The CDR3 spells CASSLATSGRSTDTQYF. CDR3 coding DNA: TGTGCCAGCAGCTTGGCAACTAGCGGGAGGAGCACAGATACGCAGTATTTT.

In this sample, this clone turned up once. This chain uses TRBV9 with TRBJ1-2, with a tentative D call TRBD1 (6 bases). Germline V lookup: CDR1 SGDLS, CDR2 YYNGEE. The CDR3 is made up of 14 amino acids. V lost 4 bases and J lost 0, with 10 bases in between. The CDR3 spells CASSKQGANYGYTF. The DNA of the CDR3 is TGTGCCAGCAGCAAACAGGGAGCTAACTATGGCTACACCTTC.

CDR3 sequence: CASSVSGTGVGYTF. CDR3 in DNA: TGTGCCAGCAGCGTATCAGGGACAGGGGTAGGCTACACCTTC. The chain uses TRBV9 and TRBJ1-2; 10 bases agree with TRBD1. The junction had 5 bases not matched to a gene; V was cut back by 1 base and J by 8 bases. Germline CDR1 and CDR2: SGDLS and YYNGEE. The CDR3 runs to 14 residues.

This chain connects TRBV30 to TRBJ1-3; D gene uncertain. Germline values: CDR1 GTSNPN, CDR2 SVGIG (reference sequence). This CDR3 is built from 13 residues. V was cut by 0 bases and J by 4 bases, with 7 bases left in between. The CDR3: CAWSVSAGNTIYF. For the CDR3, the DNA is TGTGCCTGGAGTGTAAGTGCGGGAAACACCATATATTTT.

J is TRBJ2-1 and V is TRBV11-2; TRBD1 aligns across 7 bases. The CDR3 is 16 amino acids. V was pared by 4 bases and J by 0 bases, with 6 bases of the junction left unmatched. Germline V gives CDR1 SGHAT, CDR2 FQNNGV. CDR3 protein: CASSSQGLSSYNEQFF. CDR3 coding DNA: TGTGCCAGCAGCTCACAGGGGTTAAGCTCCTACAATGAGCAGTTCTTC. The full variable domain, in which reference TRBV11-2 and TRBJ2-1 provide the parts outside the CDR3, is EAGVAQSPRYKIIEKRQSVAFWCNPISGHATLYWYQQILGQGPKLLIQFQNNGVVDDSQLPKDRFSAERLKGVDSTLKIQPAKLEDSAVYLCASSSQGLSSYNEQFFGPGTRLTVL.